This T cell receptor beta chain emerged from a study of blood T cell repertoires in COVID-19. Libraries were prepared by immunoSEQ multiplex PCR; TCRdb keeps only in-frame clonotypes and omits some of them. The profile shows 150,000 to 200,000 clones, 80% to 90% of them singletons. This CDR3 comprises 13 residues. The germline V gene encodes CDR1 WNHNN and CDR2 SYGVQD (reference sequence). V lost 6 bases and J lost 6; bases outside the gene matches: 0. This clone was seen repeatedly, ten times or more. At the DNA level, this CDR3 is encoded by other sequences in the same sample as well. The TCR was taken from a man younger than 30 with active or convalescent COVID-19. The rearrangement joins TRBV10-1 to TRBJ2-2; TRBD1 matches at 11 bases. The specimen sequenced was peripheral blood. The CDR3 region has the DNA TGCGCCAGCAGGGGACAGGGGGCCGGGGAGCTGTTTTTT. Translated, it gives CASRGQGAGELFF.